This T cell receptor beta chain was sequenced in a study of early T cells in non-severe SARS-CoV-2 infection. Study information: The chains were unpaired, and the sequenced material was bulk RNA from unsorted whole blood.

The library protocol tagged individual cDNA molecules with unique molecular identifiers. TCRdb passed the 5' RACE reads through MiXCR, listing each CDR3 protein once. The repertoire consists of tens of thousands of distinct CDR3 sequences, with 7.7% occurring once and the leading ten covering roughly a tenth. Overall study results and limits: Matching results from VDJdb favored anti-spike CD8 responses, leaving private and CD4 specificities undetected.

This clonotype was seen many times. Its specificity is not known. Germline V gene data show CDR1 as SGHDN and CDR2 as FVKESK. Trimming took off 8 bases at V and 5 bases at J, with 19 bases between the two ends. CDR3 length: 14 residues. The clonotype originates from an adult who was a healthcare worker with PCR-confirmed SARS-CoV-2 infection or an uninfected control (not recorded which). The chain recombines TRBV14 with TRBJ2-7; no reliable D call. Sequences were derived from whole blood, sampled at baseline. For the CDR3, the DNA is TGTGCCAGCCGCGCTGCCGGGCGTAGTAACGAGCAGTACTTC. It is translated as CASRAAGRSNEQYF. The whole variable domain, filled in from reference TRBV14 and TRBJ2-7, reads EAGVTQFPSHSVIEKGQTVTLRCDPISGHDNLYWYRRVMGKEIKFLLHFVKESKQDESGMPNNRFLAERTGGTYSTLKVQPAELEDSGVYFCASRAAGRSNEQYFGPGTRLTVT.